These 6 T cell receptor beta chains were all obtained from the same sample, sequenced in a study of T-cell memory formation after mild COVID-19 (dated by TCRdb to about 2021). Receptor libraries were prepared by 5' RACE. The sequencing machine was an Illumina NovaSeq 6000. TCRdb applied fastp at Q25 and MiXCR to the public reads, then kept only in-frame beta chains. Each CDR3 protein appears once, grouped with its most common genes and DNA. The table for this sample lists a few hundred thousand distinct CDR3 sequences; about 20% of them were counted only once. Of the sample, roughly 23% falls within the top ten clones. Sequences were obtained from PBMCs or a T cell subset sorted from them (not recorded which). The receptors were sampled from a man younger than 30 who had mild COVID-19 (a few samples of this study predate the infection). The sample titles of this study are shuffled in the database, so cell type and time point are left out; the donor was told from shared clones.

The genes are TRBV5-1 and TRBJ1-6; D possibly corresponds to TRBD1 (5 bases). Germline assignment: CDR1 SGHRS and CDR2 YFSETQ. The V end lost 2 bases, the J end lost 0 bases, and 9 bases lay between the germline ends. The CDR3 covers 16 residues. CDR3 nucleotides: TGCGCCAGCAGCTTTCAGGGAAGCTCCTATAATTCACCCCTCCACTTT. As protein: CASSFQGSSYNSPLHF.

The genes are TRBV7-2 and TRBJ2-1; D gene ambiguous. The CDR3 contains 14 residues. Germline CDR1 is SGHTA and CDR2 is FQGNSA. Deletions cut 5 bases from V and 0 bases from J, with 8 bases between. CDR3 sequence (DNA): TGTGCCAGCAGCACGCTGAGCTCCTACAATGAGCAGTTCTTC. Protein product: CASSTLSSYNEQFF.

This clonotype was observed a handful of times. The chain has TRBV12-3 or TRBV12-4 and TRBJ1-1, with D unresolved. The CDR3 is 13 residues long. V shed 4 bases and J shed 5 bases, with 11 bases lying between them. CDR3 coding DNA: TGTGCCAGCAGTTGGTCGGGAAGTACTGAAGCTTTCTTT. Translation gives CASSWSGSTEAFF.

This clonotype was seen many times. The V gene is TRBV18, the J gene TRBJ1-1; D is unresolved. Trimming removed 8 bases from V and 2 bases from J, with 12 bases in between. Germline values: CDR1 KGHSH, CDR2 LQKENI. The length of the CDR3 is 13 residues. CDR3 DNA: TGTGCCAGCAGCTCGCAGGCTAACACTGAAGCTTTCTTT. This translates into CASSSQANTEAFF.

The chain is built from TRBV2 and TRBJ2-7; a possible D gene is TRBD2 (5 bases). Per germline, CDR1 SNHLY and CDR2 FYNNEI. Trimming removed 6 bases from V and 3 bases from J, with 12 bases in between. The CDR3 loop spans 13 amino acids. The CDR3 region is CASREDSFYEQYV. The CDR3 DNA follows: TGTGCCAGCAGAGAGGACTCCTTCTACGAGCAGTACGTC.

This clonotype was recorded once. CDR3 sequence (DNA): TGTGCCAGCAGCTCAGGTGGGGGAGCCAGCTATGGCTACACCTTC. It codes for CASSSGGGASYGYTF. V gene TRBV7-2 combines with J gene TRBJ1-2; perhaps TRBD1 as D (5 bases). CDR3 size: 15 residues. In germline, CDR1 is SGHTA, CDR2 FQGNSA. V was clipped by 4 bases and J by 4 bases, with 16 bases between them.